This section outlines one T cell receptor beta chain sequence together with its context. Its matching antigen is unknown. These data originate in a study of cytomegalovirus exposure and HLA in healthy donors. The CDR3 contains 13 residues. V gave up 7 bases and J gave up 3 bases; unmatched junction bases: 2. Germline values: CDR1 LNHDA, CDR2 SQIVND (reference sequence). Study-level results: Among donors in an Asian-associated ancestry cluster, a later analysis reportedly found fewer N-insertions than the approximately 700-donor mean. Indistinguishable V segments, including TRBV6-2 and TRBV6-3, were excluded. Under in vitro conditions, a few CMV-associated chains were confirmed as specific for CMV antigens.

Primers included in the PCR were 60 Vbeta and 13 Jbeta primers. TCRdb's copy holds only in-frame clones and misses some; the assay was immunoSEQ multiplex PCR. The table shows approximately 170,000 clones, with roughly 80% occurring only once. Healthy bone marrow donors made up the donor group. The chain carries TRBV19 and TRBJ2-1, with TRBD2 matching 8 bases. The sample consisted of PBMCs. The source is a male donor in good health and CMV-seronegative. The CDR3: CASKSGGYNEQFF. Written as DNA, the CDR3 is TGTGCCAGTAAGAGCGGGGGCTACAATGAGCAGTTCTTC.